This TCR beta chain derives from a study of yellow fever vaccine responses in identical twins. Regarding this clonotype: The target antigen is unknown.

Study-wide points: In identical twins, vaccine T cell responses appeared partly shared and partly individual.

One entry per CDR3 protein results from TCRdb running MiXCR on the RT-PCR reads. The sample lists over 20,000 distinct CDR3 sequences; 60% to 85% were seen once. V lost 0 bases, J lost 4 bases, and 17 bases lay in between. There are 17 residues in the CDR3. Germline V CDR1 and CDR2: SGHNT, YENEEA. The rearrangement uses TRBV11-3 and TRBJ2-3; a weak D match, TRBD2 (6 bases). The sample consisted of T cells from blood (PBMCs), unsorted or a sorted subset (not recorded which), taken before or after yellow fever vaccination (not recorded which). The sequence derives from a woman aged 18-29 years who received the yellow fever vaccine. Written as DNA, the CDR3 is TGTGCCAGCAGCTTAGATCGTGGAGGGAATGTCGCAGATACGCAGTATTTT. It specifies CASSLDRGGNVADTQYF.